This T cell receptor (beta chain) was sequenced in a study of blood T cell repertoires in COVID-19. The J segment lost 6 bases and the V segment lost 3 bases, leaving 8 bases of the junction unmatched. This CDR3 has 16 residues. Germline CDR1 is LGHDT and CDR2 is YNNKEL (reference sequence). Participants had their cohort set by participant-reported clinical history. Repertoires were generated with immunoSEQ multiplex PCR, while TCRdb's copy carries only in-frame clones and drops some. The table lists almost 500,000 clones, roughly nine tenths of them singletons. This rearrangement joins TRBV3-1 (or the pseudogene TRBV3-2) to TRBJ1-6; TRBD1 matches at 7 bases. Sequenced input: PBMCs or T cells enriched from blood (not recorded which). This receptor was identified in a woman aged 55-70 years who had recovered from COVID-19. CDR3 sequence: CASSHRQGRFNSPLHF. The CDR3 bases are TGTGCCAGCAGCCACCGACAGGGAAGGTTTAATTCACCCCTCCACTTT.